The table lists the clone carrying this T cell receptor beta chain with a few counts. The antigen remains unidentified. The sample has other DNA sequences that encode this CDR3 too. The V end was cut by 0 bases, the J end by 4 bases, with 6 bases between. The CDR3 runs 13 residues. Germline V gene data show CDR1 as SEHNR and CDR2 as FQNEAQ (reference sequence). The data belong to a study of beta chain features in type 1 diabetes. Study outcomes and limitations: Possibly, sequencing cDNA over-represented cells that had high TCR expression levels.

The sequenced template was cDNA made from the entire isolated RNA. The table came from immunoSEQ multiplex PCR; TCRdb's copy has only in-frame clones and leaves some out. The table shows about 250,000 clones, with roughly 13% occurring only once. The source is a woman in her 40s in good health. The J gene is TRBJ2-5, the V gene TRBV7-9, with a possible D match to TRBD2 (6 bases). Sample: naive CD4+ T cells from blood. Written as DNA, the CDR3 is TGTGCCAGCAGCTTAGCGGGGGGAGAGACCCAGTACTTC. Translated, it gives CASSLAGGETQYF.